The present TCR beta chain was sequenced within a study of T cell responses to AZD1222 COVID-19 vaccine. Libraries were prepared by immunoSEQ multiplex PCR; TCRdb keeps only in-frame clonotypes and omits some of them. Found here are about 94,000 clones, approximately 88% of them singletons; the top ten hold 9.5% to 13%. On this clone itself: Its antigen is unidentified.

Points from the study as a whole: Repertoire sampling occurred only after the peak T cell response.

This material consisted of peripheral blood, taken 28 days after the second AZD1222 dose. The sequence derives from an adult who received the AZD1222 COVID-19 vaccine.

CDR3 bases: TGTGCCAGCACCAAAGGCCCAGGGGGCCCGTCTAGCTACACCTTC. It encodes CASTKGPGGPSSYTF. This chain links TRBV6-5 with TRBJ1-2; 8 nucleotides match TRBD1. The CDR3 length is 15 residues. Germline values: CDR1 MNHEY, CDR2 SVGAGI. V lost 7 bases and J lost 9; bases outside the gene matches: 16.